This TCR beta chain was obtained from a study of glioma-infiltrating T cells. Broader study findings: Very few CDR3 sequences were shared between tissue and blood. Tissue-blood divergence was below expectation in non-neoplastic patients, above in gliomas.

Trimming removed 5 bases from V and 2 bases from J, with 9 bases in between. Germline V gives CDR1 MNHNS, CDR2 SASEGT. This CDR3 is built from 13 residues. This clonotype was seen once. What it recognizes is unknown. Given a much more abundant clone one base away, this may be a read error. Using RNA template, CDR3s of TCR alpha and beta were amplified with iRepertoire arm-PCR. One-step reverse transcription and amplification started from about 100-400 ng of tissue mRNA or PBMC total RNA. TCRdb ran MiXCR on the multiplex PCR reads and lists one entry per CDR3 protein. The top ten hold roughly 5.2% of the sample, which has about 180,000 distinct CDR3 sequences, about 46% seen once.

This clonotype originated in a human donor with low-grade glioma or glioblastoma, undergoing nonglioma brain surgery, or in good health (not recorded which). The rearrangement joins TRBV6-1 to TRBJ2-5; perhaps TRBD2 as D (5 bases). Material for sequencing was glioma tissue, nonneoplastic brain tissue, or PBMCs (not recorded which). The CDR3 nucleotides read TGTGCCAGCAGTATGCCGGGACAAGAGACCCAGTACTTC. It encodes CASSMPGQETQYF.